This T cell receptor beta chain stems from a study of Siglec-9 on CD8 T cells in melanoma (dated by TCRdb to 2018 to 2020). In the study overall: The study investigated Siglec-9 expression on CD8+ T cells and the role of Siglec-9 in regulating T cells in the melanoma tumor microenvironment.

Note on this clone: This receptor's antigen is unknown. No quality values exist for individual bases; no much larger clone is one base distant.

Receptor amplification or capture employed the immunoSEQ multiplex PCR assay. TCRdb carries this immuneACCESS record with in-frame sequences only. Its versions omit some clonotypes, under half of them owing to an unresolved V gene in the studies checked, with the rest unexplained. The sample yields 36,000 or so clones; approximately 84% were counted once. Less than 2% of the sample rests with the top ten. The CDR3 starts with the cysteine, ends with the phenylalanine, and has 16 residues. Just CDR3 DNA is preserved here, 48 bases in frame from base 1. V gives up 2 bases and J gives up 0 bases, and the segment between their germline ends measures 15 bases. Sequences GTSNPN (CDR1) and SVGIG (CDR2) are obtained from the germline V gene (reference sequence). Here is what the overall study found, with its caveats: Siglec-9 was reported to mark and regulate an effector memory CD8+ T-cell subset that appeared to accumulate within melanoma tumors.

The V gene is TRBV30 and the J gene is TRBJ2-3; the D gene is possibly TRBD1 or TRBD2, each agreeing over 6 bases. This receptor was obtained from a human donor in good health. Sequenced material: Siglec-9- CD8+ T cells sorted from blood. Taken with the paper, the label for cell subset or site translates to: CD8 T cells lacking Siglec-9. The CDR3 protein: CAWSLPGADSTDTQYF. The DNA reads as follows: TGTGCCTGGAGTTTACCGGGGGCCGATAGCACAGATACGCAGTATTTT.